This T cell receptor (beta chain) was obtained from a study of tumor-infiltrating lymphocytes in primary liver carcinoma (dated by TCRdb to about 2017). About the investigation overall: Hepatocellular carcinoma (four) or combined HCC and intrahepatic cholangiocarcinoma (one) was present in the five patients, who were three men and two women aged 30 to 69 years. The five patients had tumors staged T1-T3 N0M0, with maximum diameters ranging from about 4 to 11 cm. Each sample produced roughly 3.5 to 7.5 million productive TCRbeta reads, and read depth showed no significant difference between tissue types. Across five regions of each liver tumor, along with adjacent normal tissue and blood, the study brought together TCRbeta repertoire sequencing, expression microarrays and whole-exome sequencing. TCRbeta repertoire sequencing covered 35 specimens from 5 patients: about 25 tumor regions, 5 adjacent noncancerous liver tissues and 5 peripheral blood samples. To link TCRbeta repertoire diversity to the local molecular phenotype, the approximately 24 tumor region samples were profiled with Agilent mRNA microarrays. Technical replicate repertoires showed high reproducibility, with mean shared-clone rates about 0.86 and correlation coefficients above 0.98.

Total RNA and DNA were co-extracted without cell sorting from around 20-30 mg of bulk tissue using the AllPrep DNA/RNA mini kit. Between November 2015 and 2016, a few patients in China with histopathologically diagnosed primary liver carcinoma had surgical resection. At the time of sampling, the patients were treatment-naive and had chronic HBV infection. Each tumor was sampled at five spatially separated regions: the superior, inferior, left-lateral and right-lateral poles and the tumor centre. Histological examination found more than 75% viable tumor cells in every tumor sample. Fresh tumor and adjacent tissue pieces were bisected, with one half stored in RNAlater at -80 degrees C and the other half sent for histology. Points the paper makes about the study in general: Bulk unsorted samples precluded comparing CD4+ and CD8+ T cell repertoires. The top 250 clones made up a significantly larger repertoire fraction in tumors than in blood (p = 0.039). With just four to six patients in the study, the authors point out that the findings should be validated in a larger study. Because sequencing covered only the TCR beta chain and unpaired alpha chains were not captured, true repertoire diversity is likely underestimated. Repertoire overlap was found to be higher between tumor regions (mean approximately 36%) than between tumor-adjacent (about 17%) or tumor-blood (about 14%) pairs, consistent with antigen-driven expansion. Only about 7.5-25% of top clones were present in all five regions of a tumor, suggesting spatial heterogeneity of tumor-infiltrating T cells.

From the germline V gene, CDR1 is SGHAT and CDR2 is FQNNGV. The CDR3 spans 15 residues, from the cysteine through the phenylalanine. The only DNA kept is the CDR3, 45 bases in frame from the first base. V and J lose 9 bases and 4 bases, and a span of 22 bases separates them. A word on this clonotype: The clone's antigen remains unknown. No much larger clone exists at a distance of one base, and base qualities are not known.

Using a constant-region primer and ProtoScript II reverse transcriptase, TCRbeta-specific cDNA was reverse-transcribed from around 500 ng total RNA. Construction of the TCRbeta libraries relied on three nested rounds of multiplex PCR, following a slightly modified ARM-PCR procedure. Multiplex TRBV1-TRBV30 forward primers and a Cbeta reverse primer were used in the first two PCR rounds, each of which was run for 10 to 11 cycles. Sample barcodes and Illumina adapters were added in a final 25-cycle PCR using Deep VentR polymerase. Before sequencing, amplicons of 200-500 bp were purified from gel using a QIAquick gel extraction kit. The TCRbeta amplicons were sequenced with 250-bp paired-end reads on an Illumina HiSeq 2500. In the paper's pipeline: Quality trimming of reads was performed with Trimmomatic v0.33, and paired reads were merged with FLASH v1.2.11 so that full CDR3 sequences could be recovered. MiGEC v1.2.1b assigned V, D and J germline segments to the rearranged TCRbeta sequences. Clonotype statistics and Shannon-Wiener diversity indices were calculated with VDJtools v1.0.0. To reduce sampling bias, subsequent analyses other than the diversity analysis used only the 250 most abundant clonotypes in each sample. The public sequencing data were trimmed at Q25 with fastp and processed into clonotypes with MiXCR by TCRdb, which kept only in-frame beta chains. Each CDR3 protein appears once, grouped with its most common genes and DNA. None of the V and J calls come from the authors' own analysis; TCRdb made them. Within this sample are about 74,000 distinct CDR3 sequences, with over 60% of them counted one time only. Of the sample, 25% to 30% falls within the top ten clones.

Sequenced material: liver tumor tissue from sampling region 4. What the cell subset or site label conveys for this sample: tumor region T4, right-lateral pole. The chain is made from TRBV11-2 and TRBJ2-7; the D gene is unclear. The source is a man aged 35 to 55 with primary liver carcinoma and hepatitis B virus infection. For the CDR3, the sequence is CASNSTVGRRYEQYF. The nucleotide sequence reads as follows: TGTGCCAGTAACTCTACAGTGGGCCGGAGATACGAGCAGTACTTC.